The clone carrying this TCR beta chain showed up just a few times. Time point: newly diagnosed GD, antithyroid drugs for less than 3 months. The TCR library was made from RNA that had been extracted from PBMCs in TRIzol. The record originates from a study of regulatory T cells in long-lasting Graves disease. The junction had 8 bases not matched to a gene; V was cut back by 4 bases and J by 7 bases. Germline V gene sequence: CDR1 LNHNV, CDR2 YYDKDF (reference sequence). The CDR3 covers 16 residues. Building the TCR beta libraries relied on iRepertoire HTBI primers, and CDR3 regions underwent Arm-PCR. TCRdb re-analysed the multiplex PCR reads in MiXCR, keeping a single row per CDR3 protein. Of 530,000 or so distinct CDR3 sequences detected, 15% to 20% appear once; the ten largest clones hold more than 10%. The same sample was also used in a study of T cells in Graves' hyperthyroidism and ophthalmopathy. In that study: Primed by the HTBI set, a first-round RT-PCR was run on the TCR CDR3.

This clonotype originated in a man aged 18 to 30 with Graves disease. Source: peripheral blood mononuclear cells (PBMCs), taken at new diagnosis, from a patient treated with antithyroid drugs. The J gene is TRBJ1-6, the V gene TRBV15; 9 bases agree with TRBD1. This CDR3 is CATSTNRDRANSPLHF. The CDR3 DNA follows: TGTGCCACCAGCACGAACCGGGACAGGGCAAATTCACCCCTCCACTTT.